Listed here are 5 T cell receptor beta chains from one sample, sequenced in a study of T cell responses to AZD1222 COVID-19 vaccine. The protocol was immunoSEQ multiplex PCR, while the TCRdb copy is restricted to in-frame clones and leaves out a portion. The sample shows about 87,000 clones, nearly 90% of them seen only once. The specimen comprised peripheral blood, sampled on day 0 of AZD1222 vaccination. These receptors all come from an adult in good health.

CDR3 DNA: TGTGCCAGTAGTCTCTCAGCTTCTAACTATGGCTACACCTTC. It codes for CASSLSASNYGYTF. V gene TRBV19 combines with J gene TRBJ1-2; D gene unclear. Trimming took off 5 bases at V and 0 bases at J, with 10 bases between the two ends. Germline values: CDR1 LNHDA, CDR2 SQIVND (reference sequence). The CDR3 loop spans 14 amino acids.

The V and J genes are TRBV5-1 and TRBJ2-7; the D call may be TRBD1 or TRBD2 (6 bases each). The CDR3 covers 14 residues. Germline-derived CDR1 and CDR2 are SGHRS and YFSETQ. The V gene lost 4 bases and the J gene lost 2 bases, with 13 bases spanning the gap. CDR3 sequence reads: CASSVTGGPYEQYF. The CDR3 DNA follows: TGCGCCAGCAGCGTGACAGGAGGGCCCTACGAGCAGTACTTC.

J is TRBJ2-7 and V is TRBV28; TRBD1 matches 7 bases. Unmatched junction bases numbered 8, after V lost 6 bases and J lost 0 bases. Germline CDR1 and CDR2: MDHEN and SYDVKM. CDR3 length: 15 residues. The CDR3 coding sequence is TGTGCCAGCAGACCCTGGGGGACAGCCTCCTACGAGCAGTACTTC. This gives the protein CASRPWGTASYEQYF.

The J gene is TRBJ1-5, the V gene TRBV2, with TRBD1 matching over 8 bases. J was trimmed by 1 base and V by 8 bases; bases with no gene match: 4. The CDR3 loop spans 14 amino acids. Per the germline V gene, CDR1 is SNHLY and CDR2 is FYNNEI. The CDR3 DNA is TGTGCCAGCCTGGGACAGGCGAGCAATCAGCCCCAGCATTTT. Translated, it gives CASLGQASNQPQHF.

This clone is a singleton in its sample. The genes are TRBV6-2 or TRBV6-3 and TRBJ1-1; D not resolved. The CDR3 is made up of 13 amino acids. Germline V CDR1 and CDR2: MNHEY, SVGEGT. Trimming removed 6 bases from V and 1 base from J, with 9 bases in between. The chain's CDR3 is CASSLHRNTEAFF. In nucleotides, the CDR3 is TGTGCCAGCAGCCTCCATCGGAACACTGAAGCTTTCTTT.